These 11 T cell receptor beta chains came from one sample sequenced in a study of cytomegalovirus exposure and HLA in healthy donors. PCR was performed using 60 Vbeta and 13 Jbeta primers. This table comes from immunoSEQ multiplex PCR, and its TCRdb copy is limited to in-frame clones, with some not included. The data show approximately 92,000 clones, roughly 71% seen once. Sequencing was performed on PBMCs. The origin of the receptors is a man in his forties or fifties in good health and CMV-seronegative.

This clone has only one observation. This rearrangement joins TRBV18 to TRBJ2-7, with D tentatively TRBD2 (6 bases). The germline gives CDR1 KGHSH, CDR2 LQKENI. The CDR3 is 13 amino acids. The V end lost 2 bases, the J end lost 5 bases, and 10 bases lay between the germline ends. The chain's CDR3 is CASSPGGVHEQYV. The CDR3 region has the DNA TGTGCCAGCTCACCAGGCGGGGTCCACGAGCAGTACGTC.

CDR3 bases: TGTGCCAATACAGGGTCTGGGGCCAACGTCCTGACTTTC. Translating it yields CANTGSGANVLTF. The gene calls are TRBV2 and TRBJ2-6; D might be TRBD1 (6 bases). This CDR3 spans 13 amino acids. V lost 10 bases and J lost 1, with 8 bases in between. CDR1 is SNHLY, CDR2 FYNNEI, per germline.

This clone was counted once. The genes are TRBV15 and TRBJ2-7; 8 nucleotides line up with TRBD2. V lost 0 bases to trimming and J lost 4 bases; unmatched junction nucleotides: 5. Per germline, CDR1 LNHNV and CDR2 YYDKDF (reference sequence). This CDR3 region has 15 residues. The CDR3 coding sequence is TGTGCCACCAGCAGAGATCTAGCGGGCCCTTACGAGCAGTACGTC. Its protein is CATSRDLAGPYEQYV.

The rearrangement links TRBV4-1 to TRBJ2-1; TRBD2 agrees at 9 bases. Losses at the gene ends were 4 bases for V and 3 bases for J; bases not matched to a gene: 7. There are 16 residues in the CDR3. CDR1 is MGHRA and CDR2 is YSYEKL in the germline V gene. The CDR3 region is CASSRLTSGHYNEQFF. DNA for the CDR3: TGCGCCAGCAGCCGGCTGACTAGCGGACACTACAATGAGCAGTTCTTC.

This rearrangement joins TRBV6-5 to TRBJ1-1, with D possibly matching TRBD1 (5 bases). The CDR3 sequence is 15 residues long. Trimming pared 4 bases from V and 3 bases from J, leaving 15 bases between. In germline, CDR1 is MNHEY, CDR2 SVGAGI. This CDR3 reads CASSWNWDLDTEAFF. Here the CDR3 DNA reads TGTGCCAGCAGTTGGAACTGGGACTTAGACACTGAAGCTTTCTTT.

This clone was recorded only once. The V and J genes are TRBV27 and TRBJ2-3, with 10 bases identical to TRBD2. This CDR3 region has 16 residues. Germline trimming cut 5 bases from V and 6 bases from J; bases unmatched to any gene: 11. Per the germline V gene, CDR1 is MNHEY and CDR2 is SMNVEV (reference sequence). The CDR3 loop is CASSMPRVAGGDTQYF. CDR3 in DNA: TGTGCCAGCAGTATGCCCCGGGTAGCGGGAGGCGATACGCAGTATTTT.

V usage is TRBV5-1 and J usage is TRBJ1-1, with unresolved D. Germline V CDR1 and CDR2: SGHRS, YFSETQ. Between the trimmed V and J ends, which lost 4 bases and 1 base, there was a span of 11 bases. The CDR3 is 14 residues long. CDR3 sequence reads: CASSPIRGNTEAFF. CDR3 coding DNA: TGCGCCAGCAGCCCGATTCGGGGGAACACTGAAGCTTTCTTT.

The chain is built from TRBV5-1 and TRBJ1-6; 9 nucleotides line up with TRBD1. Germline CDR1 is SGHRS and CDR2 is YFSETQ. The CDR3 length is 17 residues. J gave up 9 bases and V 0 bases, and 10 bases lay outside the gene matches. CDR3 coding DNA: TGCGCCAGCAGCTTGGCTCAAACAGGGGGCAATGGTTCACCCCTCCACTTT. It yields the protein CASSLAQTGGNGSPLHF.

This clone showed up just a few times. The rearrangement joins TRBV2 to TRBJ2-7; 7 nucleotides match TRBD2. Losses at the gene ends were 3 bases for V and 0 bases for J; bases not matched to a gene: 2. Germline V gene data show CDR1 as SNHLY and CDR2 as FYNNEI. The CDR3 sequence is 14 residues long. CDR3 amino acids: CASSEGGSSYEQYV. The CDR3 DNA reads as TGTGCCAGCAGTGAGGGGGGGAGCTCCTACGAGCAGTACGTC.

This clone was found once. The chain couples TRBV5-1 to TRBJ2-2; 8 bases line up with TRBD1. CDR3 length equals 16 residues. Trimming removed 4 bases from V and 3 bases from J; junction bases left unmatched: 8. The germline gives CDR1 SGHRS, CDR2 YFSETQ. In DNA, the CDR3 is TGCGCCAGCAGCCTCGGCGACAGGGGCGACACCGGGGAGCTGTTTTTT. It translates to CASSLGDRGDTGELFF.

This rearrangement joins TRBV7-6 to TRBJ2-6; D call uncertain. Per germline, CDR1 SGHVS and CDR2 FNYEAQ. CDR3 size: 15 residues. With 0 bases removed from V and 0 bases from J, the gap between germline ends came to 3 bases. The CDR3 nucleotides are TGTGCCAGCAGCTTAGCGGCCTCTGGGGCCAACGTCCTGACTTTC. Translating gives CASSLAASGANVLTF.